This TCR beta chain comes out of a study of CD8 T cells in ankylosing spondylitis. Study-wide findings and caveats: A TCR beta motif made of fewer than ten highly homologous variants seemed typical of ankylosing spondylitis blood. Some of the motif variants had earlier been found in reactive arthritis patients' fluid and blood.

Germline V gene sequence: CDR1 LGHDT, CDR2 YNNKEL (reference sequence). This CDR3 has 14 residues. V lost 1 base and J 6 bases, leaving 13 bases between the germline ends. Researchers built TCR beta libraries using quantitative 5'-RACE with molecular barcodes. TCRdb redid the calling of the 5' RACE reads with MiXCR, one entry per CDR3 protein. The sample includes around 300,000 distinct CDR3 sequences, roughly 15% of them seen just once. In this sample, this clonotype turned up a few times. The antigen remains unidentified. The chain couples TRBV3-1 to TRBJ2-7, with D perhaps TRBD1 or TRBD2 (5 bases each). This clonotype was sampled from a male donor with ankylosing spondylitis or in good health (not recorded which). Sequenced: blood, either unsorted or a sorted T cell fraction (not recorded which). The chain's CDR3 is CASSQVRAGTEQYF. CDR3 DNA: TGTGCCAGCAGCCAAGTTCGGGCCGGGACCGAGCAGTACTTC.